This T cell receptor beta chain was profiled in a study of T cell responses to AZD1222 COVID-19 vaccine. Germline CDR1 is SNHLY and CDR2 is FYNNEI. V was pared by 7 bases and J by 14 bases, with 24 bases between. CDR3 size: 15 residues. TCRdb keeps only in-frame clones here, not all; method: immunoSEQ multiplex PCR. The sample has roughly 67,000 clones; more than 70% are singletons. As regards this clone: The antigen is undetermined.

Study-wide results and limits: Breadth and depth of Spike-specific TCRs rose after two AZD1222 doses.

Source: peripheral blood, taken on day 0 of AZD1222 vaccination. The rearrangement links TRBV2 to TRBJ2-6; a weak D match, TRBD1 (6 bases). The sequence was obtained from an adult in good health. CDR3 DNA: TGTGCCAGCACCGACCCCCCGGTCGGGACAAAGTTCCTGACTTTC. Amino acids: CASTDPPVGTKFLTF.